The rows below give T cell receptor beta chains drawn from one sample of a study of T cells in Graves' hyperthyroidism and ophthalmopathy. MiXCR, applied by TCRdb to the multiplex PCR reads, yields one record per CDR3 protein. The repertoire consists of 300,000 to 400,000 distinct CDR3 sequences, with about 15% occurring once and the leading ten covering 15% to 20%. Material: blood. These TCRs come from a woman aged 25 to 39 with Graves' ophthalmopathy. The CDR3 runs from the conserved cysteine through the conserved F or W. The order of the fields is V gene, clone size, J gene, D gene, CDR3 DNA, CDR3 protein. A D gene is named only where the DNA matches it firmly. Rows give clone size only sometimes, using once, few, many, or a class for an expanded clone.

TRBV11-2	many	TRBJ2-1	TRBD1	TGTGCCAGCGCCCTGGGACAGGGGCACCACAATGAGCAGTTCTTC	CASALGQGHHNEQFF
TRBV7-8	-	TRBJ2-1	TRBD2	TGTGCCAGCAGCTTCCCTGGACTAGCGGGGGGCCATGAGCAGTTCTTC	CASSFPGLAGGHEQFF
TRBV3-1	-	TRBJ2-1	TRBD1	TGTGCCAGCAGCCAATCCCCAGGGGGCAAGAATGAGCAGTTCTTC	CASSQSPGGKNEQFF
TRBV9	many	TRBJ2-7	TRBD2	TGTGCCAGCAGCGTAGATGGGAACCCGGGGGGAAAAGAGCAGTACTTC	CASSVDGNPGGKEQYF
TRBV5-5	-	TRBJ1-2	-	TGTGCCAGCAGCCCTTCACCGGGCGACTATGGCTACACCTTC	CASSPSPGDYGYTF
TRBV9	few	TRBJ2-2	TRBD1	TGTGCCAGCAGCCCCGGATGGGGACAGCTCACCGGGGAGCTGTTTTTT	CASSPGWGQLTGELFF
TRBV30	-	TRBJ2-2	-	TGTGCCTGGAGTGTTGGGGCGGTCGGGGAGCTGTTTTTT	CAWSVGAVGELFF
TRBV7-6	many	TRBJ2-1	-	TGTGCCAGCAGCTTAGTACAGGGTGCCAATGAGCAGTTCTTC	CASSLVQGANEQFF
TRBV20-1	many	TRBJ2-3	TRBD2	TGCAGTGCTCCCGGGACTAGCGGGGCCACAGATACGCAGTATTTT	CSAPGTSGATDTQYF
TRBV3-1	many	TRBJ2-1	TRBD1	TGTGCCAGCAGCCATATCACGACAGGGGAAACCTACAATGAGCAGTTCTTC	CASSHITTGETYNEQFF
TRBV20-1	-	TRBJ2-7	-	TGCAGTGCTAGTGACCGGGGGATAATCCACGAGCAGTACTTC	CSASDRGIIHEQYF
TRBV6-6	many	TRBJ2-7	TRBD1	TGTGCCAGCAGTTACCTTATGGGGTTTAGGGACAGGGCCTACGAGCAGTACTTC	CASSYLMGFRDRAYEQYF
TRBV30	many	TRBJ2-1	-	TGTGCCTGGGATCATGTAGGGTCGAATGAGCAGTTCTTC	CAWDHVGSNEQFF
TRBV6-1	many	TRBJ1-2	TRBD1	TGTGCCAGCAGTCAGGACAGGGAGGGTGGCTACACCTTC	CASSQDREGGYTF
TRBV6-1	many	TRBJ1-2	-	TGTGCCAGCAGTGAGGGCCGGGCCACTAACTATGGCTACACCTTC	CASSEGRATNYGYTF
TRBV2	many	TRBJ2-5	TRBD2	TGTGCCAGCGGTAGACTAGCGGGAGAACAAGAGACCCAGTACTTC	CASGRLAGEQETQYF
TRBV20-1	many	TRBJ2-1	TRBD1	TGCAGTGCACCCGGGACAGGGACGTTTAGGGCCCGTTTTCGTGATGAGCAGTTCTTC	CSAPGTGTFRARFRDEQFF
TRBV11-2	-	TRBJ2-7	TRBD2	TGTGCCAGCAGTCCGACTAGCGGGAAGATCTACGAGCAGTACTTC	CASSPTSGKIYEQYF